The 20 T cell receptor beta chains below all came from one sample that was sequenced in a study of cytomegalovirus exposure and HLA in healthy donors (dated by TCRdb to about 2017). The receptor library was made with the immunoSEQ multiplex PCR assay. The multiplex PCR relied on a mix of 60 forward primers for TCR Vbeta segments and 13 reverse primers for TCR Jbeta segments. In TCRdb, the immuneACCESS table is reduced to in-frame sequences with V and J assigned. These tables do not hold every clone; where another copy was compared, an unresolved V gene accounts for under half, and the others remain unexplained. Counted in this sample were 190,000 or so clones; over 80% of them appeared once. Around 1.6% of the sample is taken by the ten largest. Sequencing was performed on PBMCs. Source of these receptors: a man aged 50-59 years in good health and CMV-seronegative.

The CDR3: CASSPRTGGGHEQFF. The CDR3, as DNA: TGTGCCAGCAGTCCCCGGACAGGGGGAGGGCATGAGCAGTTCTTC. The V and J genes are TRBV27 and TRBJ2-1; TRBD1 agrees at 10 bases. After removal of 5 bases from V and 8 bases from J, the junction contained 9 bases not matched to a gene. Looked up from germline, CDR1 is MNHEY and CDR2 is SMNVEV (reference sequence). This CDR3 region has 15 residues.

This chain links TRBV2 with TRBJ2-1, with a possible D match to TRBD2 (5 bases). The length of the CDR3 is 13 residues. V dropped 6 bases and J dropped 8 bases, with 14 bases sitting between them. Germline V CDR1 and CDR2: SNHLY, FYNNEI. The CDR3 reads CASSRRTEDEQFF. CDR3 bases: TGTGCCAGCAGCAGGAGGACTGAGGATGAGCAGTTCTTC.

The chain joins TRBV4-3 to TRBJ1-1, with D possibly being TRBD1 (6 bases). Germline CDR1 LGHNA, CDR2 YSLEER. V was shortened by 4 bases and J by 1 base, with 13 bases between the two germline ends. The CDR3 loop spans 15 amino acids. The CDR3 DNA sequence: TGCGCCAGCAGCCGAACAAAGGGACAGAACACTGAAGCTTTCTTT. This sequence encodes CASSRTKGQNTEAFF.

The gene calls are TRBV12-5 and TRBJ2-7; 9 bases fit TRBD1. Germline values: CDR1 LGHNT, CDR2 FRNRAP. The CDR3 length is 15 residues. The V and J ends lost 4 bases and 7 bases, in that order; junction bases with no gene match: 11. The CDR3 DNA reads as TGTGCTAGTGGTTATGGGGACAGGGACTTAGGTGAGCAGTACTTC. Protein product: CASGYGDRDLGEQYF.

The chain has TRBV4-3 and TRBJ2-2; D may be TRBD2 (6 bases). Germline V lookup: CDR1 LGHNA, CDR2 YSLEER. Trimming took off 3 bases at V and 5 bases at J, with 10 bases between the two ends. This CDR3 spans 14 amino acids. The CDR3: CASSHGGRTGELFF. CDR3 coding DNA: TGCGCCAGCAGCCACGGGGGTCGGACCGGGGAGCTGTTTTTT.

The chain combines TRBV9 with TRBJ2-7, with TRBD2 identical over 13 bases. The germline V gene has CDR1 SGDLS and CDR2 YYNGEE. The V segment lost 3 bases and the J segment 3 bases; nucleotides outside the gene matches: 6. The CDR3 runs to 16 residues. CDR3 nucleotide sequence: TGTGCCAGCAGCGCGTGGACTAGCGGGAGTATCTACGAGCAGTACTTC. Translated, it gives CASSAWTSGSIYEQYF. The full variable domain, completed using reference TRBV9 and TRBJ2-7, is DSGVTQTPKHLITATGQRVTLRCSPRSGDLSVYWYQQSLDQGLQFLIQYYNGEERAKGNILERFSAQQFPDLHSELNLSSLELGDSALYFCASSAWTSGSIYEQYFGPGTRLTVT.

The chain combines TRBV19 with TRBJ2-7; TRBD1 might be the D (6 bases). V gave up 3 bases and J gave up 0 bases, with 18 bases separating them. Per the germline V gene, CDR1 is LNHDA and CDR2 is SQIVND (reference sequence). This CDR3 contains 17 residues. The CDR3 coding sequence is TGTGCCAGTAGTATGGGAACAGGGCGTAGGACCTCCTACGAGCAGTACTTC. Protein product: CASSMGTGRRTSYEQYF.

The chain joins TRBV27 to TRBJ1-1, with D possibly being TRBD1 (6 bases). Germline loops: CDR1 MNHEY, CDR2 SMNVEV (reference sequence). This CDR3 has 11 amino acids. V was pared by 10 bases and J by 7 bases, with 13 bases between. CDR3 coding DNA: TGTGCCACCGGGGGGCGGTATGAAGCTTTCTTT. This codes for CATGGRYEAFF.

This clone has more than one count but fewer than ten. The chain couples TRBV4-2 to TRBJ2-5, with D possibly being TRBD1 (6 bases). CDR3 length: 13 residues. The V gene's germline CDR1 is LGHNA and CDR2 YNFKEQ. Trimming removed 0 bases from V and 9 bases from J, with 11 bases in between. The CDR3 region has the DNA TGTGCCAGCAGCCAAGATCAGGGGCGGGCCCAGTACTTC. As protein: CASSQDQGRAQYF.

The CDR3 nucleotides read TGTGCCACTTGCCGGACAGGGAACACCGGGGAGCTGTTTTTT. Its protein product is CATCRTGNTGELFF. This chain joins TRBV6-5 and TRBJ2-2; 7 bases are shared with TRBD1. Germline V gene sequence: CDR1 MNHEY, CDR2 SVGAGI. V was clipped by 10 bases and J by 1 base; unmatched bases: 6. The length of the CDR3 is 14 residues.

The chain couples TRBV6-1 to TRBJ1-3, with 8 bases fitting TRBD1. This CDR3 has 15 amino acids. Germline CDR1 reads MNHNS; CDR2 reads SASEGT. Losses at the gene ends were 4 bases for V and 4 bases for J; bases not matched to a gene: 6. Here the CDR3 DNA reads TGTGCCAGCAGTGGGCAGGGGGCGAAGGGAAACACCATATATTTT. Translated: CASSGQGAKGNTIYF.

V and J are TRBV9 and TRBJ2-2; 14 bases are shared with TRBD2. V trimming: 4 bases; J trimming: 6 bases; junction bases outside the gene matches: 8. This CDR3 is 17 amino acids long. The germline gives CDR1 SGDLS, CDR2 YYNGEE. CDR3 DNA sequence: TGTGCCAGCAGCCCCGGGACTAGCGGGAGAATCTCCGGGGAGCTGTTTTTT. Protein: CASSPGTSGRISGELFF.

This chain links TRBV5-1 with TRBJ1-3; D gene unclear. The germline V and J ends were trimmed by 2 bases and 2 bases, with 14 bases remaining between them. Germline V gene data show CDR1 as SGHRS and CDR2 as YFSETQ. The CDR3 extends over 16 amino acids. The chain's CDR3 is CASSFTGRDPGNTIYF. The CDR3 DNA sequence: TGCGCCAGCAGCTTTACCGGCCGGGATCCTGGAAACACCATATATTTT.

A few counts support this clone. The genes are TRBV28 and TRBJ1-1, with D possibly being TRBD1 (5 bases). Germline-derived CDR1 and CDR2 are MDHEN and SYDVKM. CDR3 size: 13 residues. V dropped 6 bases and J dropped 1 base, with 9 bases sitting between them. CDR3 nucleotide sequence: TGTGCCAGCAGCCAAGGACAGAACACTGAAGCTTTCTTT. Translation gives CASSQGQNTEAFF.

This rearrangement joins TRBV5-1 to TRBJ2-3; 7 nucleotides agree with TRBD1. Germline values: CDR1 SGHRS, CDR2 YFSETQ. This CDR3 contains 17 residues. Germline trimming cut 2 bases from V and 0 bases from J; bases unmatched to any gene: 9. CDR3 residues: CASSFAQGSDSTDTQYF. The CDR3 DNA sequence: TGCGCCAGCAGCTTCGCACAGGGGTCGGATAGCACAGATACGCAGTATTTT.

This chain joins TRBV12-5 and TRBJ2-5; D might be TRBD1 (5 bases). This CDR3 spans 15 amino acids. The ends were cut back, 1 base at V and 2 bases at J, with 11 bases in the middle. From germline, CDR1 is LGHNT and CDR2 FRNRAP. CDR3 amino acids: CASGLGTREQETQYF. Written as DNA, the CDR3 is TGTGCTAGTGGTTTGGGTACCAGGGAACAAGAGACCCAGTACTTC.

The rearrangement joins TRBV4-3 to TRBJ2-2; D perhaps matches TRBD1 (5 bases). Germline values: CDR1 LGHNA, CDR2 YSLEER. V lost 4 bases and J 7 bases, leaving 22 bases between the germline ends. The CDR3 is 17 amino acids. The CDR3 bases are TGCGCCAGCAGCCCCTCAGGGATCAACAACTGGGTCGGGGAGCTGTTTTTT. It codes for CASSPSGINNWVGELFF.

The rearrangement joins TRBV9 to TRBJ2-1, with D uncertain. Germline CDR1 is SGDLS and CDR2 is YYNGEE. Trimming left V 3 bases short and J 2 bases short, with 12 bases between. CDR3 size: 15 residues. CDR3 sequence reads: CASSASIAAYNEQFF. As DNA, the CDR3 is TGTGCCAGCAGCGCGTCGATAGCAGCCTACAATGAGCAGTTCTTC.

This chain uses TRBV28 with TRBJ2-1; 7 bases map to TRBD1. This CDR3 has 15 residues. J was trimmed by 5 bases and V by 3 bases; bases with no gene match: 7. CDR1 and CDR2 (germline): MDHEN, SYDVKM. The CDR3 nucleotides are TGTGCCAGCAGTTTTGAGGGACAGTATAACAATGAGCAGTTCTTC. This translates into CASSFEGQYNNEQFF.

The DNA for the CDR3 is TGTGCCAGCAGGCGGGACTTGGCTTACGAGCAGTACTTC. It translates to CASRRDLAYEQYF. V is TRBV2 and J is TRBJ2-7; TRBD2 is a possible D gene (6 bases). V was pared by 6 bases and J by 4 bases, with 13 bases between. The CDR3 length is 13 residues. Germline-derived CDR1 and CDR2 are SNHLY and FYNNEI.